Listed below are T cell receptor beta chains from one sample, sequenced in a study of neurological immune-mediated disorders. TCRdb recomputed calls from the 5' RACE reads with MiXCR, one row per CDR3 protein. The profile covers some 55,000 distinct CDR3 sequences, with 6.5% to 8.5% appearing a single time and 1.9% taken by the ten largest. Source material: PBMCs. These receptors came from a woman between 35 and 50 years old in good health. The CDR3 runs from the conserved cysteine through the conserved F or W. A D gene is named only where the DNA matches it firmly. Clone size, where shown, is once, few, many, or a class for clones that have expanded.

D gene | CDR3 length | clone size | J gene | V gene | CDR3 DNA | CDR3 protein
. | 17 | many | TRBJ2-5 | TRBV3-1 | TGTGCCAGCAGCCAAGATAAAGGGACCGGAATCCAAGAGACCCAGTACTTC | CASSQDKGTGIQETQYF
. | 16 | . | TRBJ2-2 | TRBV30 | TGTGCCTGGAGGGGCAGCGCTTCGGTCAACACCGGGGAGCTGTTTTTT | CAWRGSASVNTGELFF
TRBD2 | 16 | many | TRBJ2-1 | TRBV12-3/TRBV12-4 | TGTGCCAGCAGGGGACTAGCGGGGGAGTCCTACAATGAGCAGTTCTTC | CASRGLAGESYNEQFF
TRBD1 | 16 | many | TRBJ1-1 | TRBV10-3 | TGTGCCATCAGTGAGCGGACAGGCCTGAAGAACACTGAAGCTTTCTTT | CAISERTGLKNTEAFF
. | 15 | many | TRBJ1-1 | TRBV5-5 | TGTGCCAGCAGCTCGTCCGACAGCTTGAACACTGAAGCTTTCTTT | CASSSSDSLNTEAFF
. | 11 | many | TRBJ2-7 | TRBV29-1 | TGCAGCGTTGGGGGGACCTACGAGCAGTACTTC | CSVGGTYEQYF
TRBD1 | 14 | many | TRBJ1-6 | TRBV5-1 | TGCGCCAGCAGCTTCCAGGGGGCCGATTCACCCCTCCACTTT | CASSFQGADSPLHF
. | 14 | . | TRBJ1-1 | TRBV18 | TGTGCCAGCTCCACCGGGACACAGGGCACTGAAGCTTTCTTT | CASSTGTQGTEAFF
. | 13 | many | TRBJ1-6 | TRBV6-1 | TGTGCCAGCAGACGCGAGGGAAATTCACCCCTCCACTTT | CASRREGNSPLHF
TRBD1 | 15 | many | TRBJ2-1 | TRBV3-1 | TGTGCCAGCAGCCTAACAGGGGTCTGGTCCTATGAGCAGTTCTTC | CASSLTGVWSYEQFF
. | 13 | many | TRBJ1-2 | TRBV12-3/TRBV12-4 | TGTGCCAGCAGCCTCCTCACGAGGGGTGGCTACACCTTC | CASSLLTRGGYTF
. | 12 | few | TRBJ1-2 | TRBV5-1 | TGCGCCAGCAGAGGGAACAACTATGGCTACACCTTC | CASRGNNYGYTF
. | 13 | many | TRBJ1-3 | TRBV10-3 | TGTGCCACTTTATTACAGGGAGAAAACACCATATATTTT | CATLLQGENTIYF
. | 14 | many | TRBJ1-1 | TRBV7-9 | TGTGCCAGCAGGACGACAGCCACAAACACTGAAGCTTTCTTT | CASRTTATNTEAFF